This is a list of T cell receptor beta chains from one sample in a study of blood T cell repertoires in COVID-19. Using immunoSEQ multiplex PCR, the repertoire was profiled, and TCRdb retains in-frame clones only, with some absent. The table lists 70,000 to 80,000 clones, approximately 86% of them singletons, with less than 15% in the top ten. The sequenced sample consisted of peripheral blood. The receptors were sampled from a human donor in a cohort sampled during active COVID-19. CDR3s include the opening cysteine and the closing phenylalanine or tryptophan. A D gene is named only where the DNA matches it firmly. Part of the rows lack a size; the others show once, few, many or a class for expanded clones.

v_gene	abundance	j_gene	d_gene	CDR3aa	CDR3nt
TRBV6-2/TRBV6-3	NA	TRBJ2-5	TRBD2	CASSLAGGQETQYF	TGTGCCAGCAGTCTAGCGGGGGGACAAGAGACCCAGTACTTC
TRBV10-3	few	TRBJ2-3	TRBD2	CAISPGLAATDTQYF	TGTGCCATCAGCCCCGGACTAGCGGCCACAGATACGCAGTATTTT
TRBV7-6	NA	TRBJ2-1	NA	CASSSRGSYNEQFF	TGTGCCAGCAGCTCACGGGGCTCCTACAATGAGCAGTTCTTC
TRBV7-6	NA	TRBJ2-2	NA	CASSPEGRTNTGELFF	TGTGCCAGCAGCCCGGAGGGCAGGACTAACACCGGGGAGCTGTTTTTT
TRBV7-9	NA	TRBJ2-7	NA	CASRGMAHEQYF	TGTGCCAGCAGGGGCATGGCCCACGAGCAGTACTTC
TRBV30	NA	TRBJ1-1	NA	CAWSVTRNTEAFF	TGTGCCTGGAGTGTAACGAGGAACACTGAAGCTTTCTTT
TRBV5-1	NA	TRBJ2-5	NA	CASSPRGPDTAQETQYF	TGCGCCAGCAGCCCCCGCGGGCCTGATACAGCCCAAGAGACCCAGTACTTC
TRBV5-4	NA	TRBJ2-1	NA	CASSSQAGYNEQFF	TGTGCCAGCAGCTCTCAGGCAGGGTACAATGAGCAGTTCTTC
TRBV2	NA	TRBJ1-3	NA	CASSVASSGNTIYF	TGTGCCAGCAGTGTAGCGAGCTCTGGAAACACCATATATTTT
TRBV5-1	once	TRBJ1-6	NA	CASSLTQGVGSPLHF	TGCGCCAGCAGCTTGACACAAGGGGTGGGTTCACCCCTCCACTTT
TRBV3-1/TRBV3-2	NA	TRBJ2-3	TRBD2	CASSQELAGYPSTDTQYF	TGTGCCAGCAGCCAAGAGCTAGCGGGATATCCTAGCACAGATACGCAGTATTTT
TRBV11-2	NA	TRBJ1-2	NA	CASSLDHTNYGYTF	TGTGCCAGCAGCTTAGATCACACTAACTATGGCTACACCTTC
TRBV4-2	NA	TRBJ1-4	NA	CASSQVGQGSEKLFF	TGTGCCAGCAGCCAAGTAGGGCAGGGTAGTGAAAAACTGTTTTTT
TRBV6-6	once	TRBJ2-1	NA	CASSYADNEQFF	TGTGCCAGCAGTTACGCGGACAATGAGCAGTTCTTC
TRBV19	NA	TRBJ1-1	TRBD1	CASSIDGGQGKGVNTEAFF	TGTGCCAGTAGTATAGATGGGGGACAGGGGAAAGGGGTGAACACTGAAGCTTTCTTT
TRBV6-1	NA	TRBJ1-1	NA	CAIIQGGSTEAFF	TGTGCCATCATACAGGGCGGCTCCACTGAAGCTTTCTTT
TRBV12-3/TRBV12-4	NA	TRBJ1-2	NA	CASSPPVVSGYTF	TGTGCCAGCAGCCCCCCCGTCGTGAGTGGCTACACCTTC
TRBV9	NA	TRBJ1-6	NA	CASSVDDSYSPLHF	TGTGCCAGCAGCGTAGACGACAGCTATTCACCCCTCCACTTT
TRBV10-3	once	TRBJ1-5	TRBD1	CAISGQGGNQPQHF	TGTGCCATCAGTGGACAGGGTGGCAATCAGCCCCAGCATTTT
TRBV5-6	NA	TRBJ1-6	TRBD1	CASSLASNRGVALHF	TGTGCCAGCAGCTTGGCCTCTAACAGGGGTGTGGCCCTCCACTTT
TRBV19	NA	TRBJ1-4	TRBD1	CASSRGQGFPTNEKLFF	TGTGCCAGTAGTAGAGGACAGGGGTTTCCAACTAATGAAAAACTGTTTTTT
TRBV28	NA	TRBJ1-6	TRBD1	CASSYDRGHNSPLHF	TGTGCCAGCAGTTACGACAGGGGGCATAATTCACCCCTCCACTTT
TRBV5-6	NA	TRBJ2-5	NA	CASSLGSYSRPETQYF	TGTGCCAGCAGCTTGGGTAGTTACTCCCGCCCGGAGACCCAGTACTTC
TRBV28	NA	TRBJ1-3	TRBD1	CASSLVTGAAGNTIYF	TGTGCCAGCAGCCTCGTCACAGGGGCGGCTGGAAACACCATATATTTT
TRBV5-6	once	TRBJ2-7	NA	CASSSGPSGYEQYF	TGTGCCAGCAGCTCAGGACCGTCGGGGTACGAGCAGTACTTC
TRBV18	NA	TRBJ2-2	TRBD1	CASSPGQGLTGELFF	TGTGCCAGCTCACCAGGACAGGGTCTGACCGGGGAGCTGTTTTTT